This note documents a single TCR beta chain sequence. Its antigen is currently not known. No quality values exist for individual bases; no much larger clone is one base distant. Trimming leaves V shorter by 4 bases and J shorter by 8 bases, with the junction holding 11 bases beyond the gene matches. CDR1 is given as SGHRS and CDR2 as YFSETQ, both from the germline V gene. There are 15 amino acids in the CDR3, from cysteine to phenylalanine inclusive. Of the read, only the CDR3 DNA is kept; its 45 bases are in frame from base 1. These data belong to a study of blood T cell repertoires in COVID-19 (TCRdb year 2020). Regarding the complete study: The collaborator samples originated in the United States, Italy and Spain and spanned the acute and convalescent phases of COVID-19. The dataset comprised deeply sampled blood TCRbeta repertoires from subjects exposed to, actively infected with, or recovered from COVID-19. The prospective study material was composed of cDNA or gDNA derived from T cells, B-cell-depleted T cells, or PBMCs. Nearly every sample came with metadata listing a de-identified subject ID, COVID-19 status, age in years and sex. The repertoires were released in a freely available public database intended as a resource for research on the immune response to SARS-CoV-2. Samples were obtained from the ongoing ImmuneRACE study (first 160 participants) and from over 1,000 subjects provided by 6 global collaborators. Where available, HLA class I and class II types were taken from metadata supplied by the sample provider and were not determined by assay-based typing. The investigation overall reported the following: Clinical and demographic metadata were provided uncurated, with the amount varying by source and participant.

The immunoSEQ Assay, a bias-controlled multiplex PCR, was used to amplify TCRbeta CDR3 regions from genomic DNA. The authors processed their data as follows. Nucleated cell counts per sample were estimated from amplification of reference gene primers within the assay. Sequence reads were collapsed and filtered to measure the absolute abundance of every unique TCRbeta CDR3 rearrangement. For each sample, productive Simpson clonality was calculated by taking the square root of Simpson's diversity index across productive rearrangements. The table comes from immuneACCESS by way of TCRdb, which keeps in-frame sequences with V and J called. Part of the clones is missing from these tables; in studies checked, under half for an unresolved V gene and the rest for unknown reasons. V, J and clone size derive from that table, while D and trimming were established from the DNA sequence. For this sample there are some 16,000 clones; around 85% appear just once. The ten largest account for around a third of the sample.

The collaborating institutions used their own protocols to collect whole blood in K2EDTA tubes. For TCRbeta analysis, collaborator samples were shipped as frozen whole blood, as isolated PBMCs, or as DNA extracted from either sample type. Recombination linked TRBV5-1 to TRBJ2-1; a stretch of 8 junction bases matches TRBD2. The specimen sequenced was peripheral blood. This receptor was taken from a man aged 65 to 85 in a cohort sampled during active COVID-19. CDR3 reads: CASSLPSGFRHEQFF. The nucleotide sequence reads TGCGCCAGCAGCCTCCCTAGCGGGTTTAGGCATGAGCAGTTCTTC.